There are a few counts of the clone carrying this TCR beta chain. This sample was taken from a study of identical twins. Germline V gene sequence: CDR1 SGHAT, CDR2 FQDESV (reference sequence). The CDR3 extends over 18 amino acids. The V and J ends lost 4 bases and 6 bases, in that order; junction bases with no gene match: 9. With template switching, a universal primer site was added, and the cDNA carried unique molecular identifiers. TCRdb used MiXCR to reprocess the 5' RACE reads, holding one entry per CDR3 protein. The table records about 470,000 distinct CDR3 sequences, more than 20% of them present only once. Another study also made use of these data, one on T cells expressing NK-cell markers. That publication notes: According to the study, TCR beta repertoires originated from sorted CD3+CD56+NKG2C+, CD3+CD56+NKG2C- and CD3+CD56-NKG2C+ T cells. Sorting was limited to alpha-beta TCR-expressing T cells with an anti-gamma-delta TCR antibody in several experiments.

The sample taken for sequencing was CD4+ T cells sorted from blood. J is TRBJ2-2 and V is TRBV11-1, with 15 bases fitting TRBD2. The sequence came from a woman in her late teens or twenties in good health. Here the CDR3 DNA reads TGTGCCAGCAGCTCACTCATTTGGACTAGCGGGAGGGCCGGGGAGCTGTTTTTT. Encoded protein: CASSSLIWTSGRAGELFF.